These T cell receptor beta chains were read from a single sample in a study of blood T cells in healthy people across ages. TCRdb re-called the 5' RACE reads with MiXCR, one entry per CDR3 protein. The profile shows approximately 900,000 distinct CDR3 sequences, around 48% of them singletons. The sample was blood. Receptor source: a man in his thirties or forties in good health. CDR3s include the opening cysteine and the closing phenylalanine or tryptophan. The order of the fields is clone size, J gene, V gene, CDR3 protein. The size field is filled for only some rows; it gives once, few, many or a size class.

NA	TRBJ2-1	TRBV29-1	CSVLTGSVVREQFF
once	TRBJ2-1	TRBV11-2	CASSRRRDPYNEQFF
NA	TRBJ2-7	TRBV25-1	CASSQSGAISYEQYF
NA	NA	TRBV5-1	CASSFTGTDWASYNEQYF
NA	TRBJ1-1	TRBV6-2/TRBV6-3	CVSTLDRVMNTEAFF
NA	TRBJ2-3	TRBV7-2	CASSSPTGGVTDTQYF
NA	TRBJ2-6	TRBV7-2	CASSLGTGPGGANVLTF
NA	TRBJ2-3	TRBV14	CASSPTRGTQYF
NA	TRBJ1-5	TRBV28	CASSLRIVYGDSNQPQHF
NA	TRBJ1-6	TRBV27	CASKNTGSSPLHF
NA	TRBJ2-1	TRBV19	CASSTLIRTPPREQFF
NA	TRBJ2-3	TRBV7-2	CASSSGTSADTQYF
NA	TRBJ2-7	TRBV6-1	CASSDLGQVYEQYF
NA	TRBJ1-1	TRBV7-9	CASSFTGSNPFF
many	TRBJ1-6	TRBV12-3/TRBV12-4	CASSLWGDNSPLHF
few	TRBJ1-1	TRBV24-1	CATSENGVRGAFF
many	TRBJ2-3	TRBV5-1	CASSLGPTDTQYF
NA	TRBJ2-4	TRBV29-1	CSVEVREAGAKNIQYF
few	TRBJ1-4	TRBV3-1	CASSSRGGNEKLFF
NA	TRBJ2-7	TRBV7-2	CAGSLSGVITYEQYF
NA	TRBJ2-7	TRBV29-1	CSVVWGTYEQYF
few	TRBJ1-2	TRBV27	CASSSPWQGDGYTF
NA	TRBJ1-5	TRBV29-1	CSVGGGGSQPQHF
NA	TRBJ1-1	TRBV28	CASRADRQGEAFF
NA	TRBJ2-1	TRBV4-3	CASSPGQGWYEQFF
NA	TRBJ1-2	TRBV27	CASSLTKDSFKEGYTF
NA	TRBJ1-1	TRBV2	CASRSGGSEAFF
NA	TRBJ2-5	TRBV29-1	CSVEGRVETRYF
NA	TRBJ1-4	TRBV28	CASSSGVREKLFF
NA	TRBJ1-2	TRBV20-1	CSARAQGRATGYTF
few	TRBJ2-3	TRBV5-1	CASSLGDILDTQYF
NA	TRBJ2-7	TRBV30	CAWSTLSWDRGLYEQYF
NA	TRBJ2-7	TRBV7-2	CASSLPRTGESYEQYF
NA	TRBJ1-4	TRBV30	CAWSPGQLREKLFF
NA	TRBJ2-1	TRBV10-3	CAISDGSSPYNEQFF
few	TRBJ2-7	TRBV20-1	CSARDQRVSSYEQYF
NA	TRBJ2-1	TRBV4-2	CASSQEGTSGGLRGGSYNEQFF
once	TRBJ2-1	TRBV6-2/TRBV6-3	CASRSLQEGNYNEQFF
NA	TRBJ1-4	TRBV7-2	CASSVKMGRLPEKLFF
NA	TRBJ2-5	TRBV6-5	CASSYTGQGETQYF
NA	TRBJ2-1	TRBV5-1	CASSLTDRLGGNGQFF
many	TRBJ2-3	TRBV5-1	CASSLTGEPPSTQYF
NA	TRBJ2-3	TRBV20-1	CSKISTAPSTDTQYF
NA	NA	TRBV7-8	CATSSGTTQETQYF
NA	TRBJ1-1	TRBV4-1	CASSQDREGVNTEAFF
once	TRBJ2-4	TRBV18	CASSPWGTAKNIQYF
NA	TRBJ1-1	TRBV28	CASRPTPRDRLEAFF
NA	TRBJ1-5	TRBV20-1	CSARVPTVEPQHF
NA	TRBJ2-5	TRBV9	CASSVARGRETQYF
few	TRBJ2-5	TRBV28	CASSPGLTGHQETQYF